The entry below describes one T cell receptor (beta chain). Its antigen is as yet unknown. Germline and junction disagree at one end, which may indicate a read error. The same CDR3 is also encoded by other DNA sequences in this sample. Indicated time point: cycle 4 day 1 (C4D1), after less than 7 weeks of nivolumab. Exposure to brentuximab vedotin varied, and each patient had relapsed following autologous stem cell transplantation. The data derive from a study of PD-1 blockade in classical Hodgkin lymphoma. TCRdb's table, derived via immunoSEQ multiplex PCR, lists solely in-frame clones and lacks some. This sample has over 20,000 clones; roughly three quarters occur once, and the top ten carry around 7.2%. CDR3 length equals 16 residues. In germline, CDR1 is MNHEY, CDR2 SMNVEV (reference sequence). Notes on the study in general: No one has yet defined what causes the repertoire differences, which may be disease activity or prior therapy.

The sample was peripheral blood mononuclear cells (PBMCs), taken before the fourth cycle of nivolumab. The V gene is TRBV27, the J gene TRBJ2-2, with D possibly TRBD1 on 7 matching bases. This receptor was obtained from a human donor with classical Hodgkin lymphoma. This CDR3 reads CASSSQGGSNTGELFF. For the CDR3, the DNA is TGTGCTAGCAGTTCCCAGGGGGGATCGAACACCGGGGAGCTGTTTTTT.